Below are 4 T cell receptor beta chains sequenced from a single sample in a study of cytomegalovirus exposure and HLA in healthy donors. PCR primers comprised 60 Vbeta and 13 Jbeta primers. Assay: immunoSEQ multiplex PCR; the TCRdb copy retains only in-frame clones and omits some. The table lists more than 45,000 clones. The material sequenced was PBMCs. These receptors all come from a woman in her forties in good health and CMV-seronegative.

The genes are TRBV9 and TRBJ1-6; D is perhaps TRBD1 (6 bases). The CDR3 is 14 residues long. CDR1 is SGDLS and CDR2 is YYNGEE in the germline V gene. Trimming stripped 7 bases from V and 5 bases from J, with 13 bases between. The DNA of the CDR3 is TGTGCCAGCGGGGGACACCTAAATAATTCACCCCTCCACTTT. Its protein product is CASGGHLNNSPLHF.

The chain recombines TRBV2 with TRBJ2-7, with TRBD1 matching over 9 bases. J was trimmed by 2 bases and V by 7 bases; bases with no gene match: 9. The CDR3 extends over 15 amino acids. CDR1 and CDR2 from the germline V gene are SNHLY and FYNNEI. The CDR3 reads CASKPQGDRAYEQYF. CDR3 bases: TGTGCCAGCAAACCACAAGGGGACAGGGCCTACGAGCAGTACTTC. The entire variable domain, with the rest obtained from reference TRBV2 and TRBJ2-7, is as follows: EPEVTQTPSHQVTQMGQEVILRCVPISNHLYFYWYRQILGQKVEFLVSFYNNEISEKSEIFDDQFSVERPDGSNFTLKIRSTKLEDSAMYFCASKPQGDRAYEQYFGPGTRLTVT.

This chain uses TRBV18 with TRBJ1-2; D may be TRBD1 (6 bases). Germline V gives CDR1 KGHSH, CDR2 LQKENI. Trimming cost V 3 bases and J 7 bases, with 9 bases left between them. This CDR3 comprises 12 residues. The CDR3 spells CASSPTGSGYTF. In DNA form, the CDR3 reads TGTGCCAGCTCACCGACAGGATCTGGCTACACCTTC.

The chain joins TRBV19 to TRBJ2-1, with D perhaps TRBD1 (5 bases). This CDR3 is built from 15 residues. V shed 3 bases and J shed 9 bases, with 18 bases lying between them. Germline V gene sequence: CDR1 LNHDA, CDR2 SQIVND (reference sequence). The CDR3 protein is CASSILGKGAAEQFF. The CDR3 DNA is TGTGCCAGTAGTATCCTTGGGAAAGGGGCGGCTGAGCAGTTCTTC.